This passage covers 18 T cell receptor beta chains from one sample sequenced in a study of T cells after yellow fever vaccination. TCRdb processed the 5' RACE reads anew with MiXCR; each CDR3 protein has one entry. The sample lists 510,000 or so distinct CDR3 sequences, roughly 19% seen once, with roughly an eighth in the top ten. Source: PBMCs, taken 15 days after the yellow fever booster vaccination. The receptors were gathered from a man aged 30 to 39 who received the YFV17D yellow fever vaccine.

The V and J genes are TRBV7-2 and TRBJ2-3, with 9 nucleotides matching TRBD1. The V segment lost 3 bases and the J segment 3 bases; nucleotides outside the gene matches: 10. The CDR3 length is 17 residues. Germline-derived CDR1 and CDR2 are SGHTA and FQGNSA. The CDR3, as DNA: TGTGCCAGCAGCTTGAGGCCCGGGACAGGGATGACAGATACGCAGTATTTT. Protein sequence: CASSLRPGTGMTDTQYF.

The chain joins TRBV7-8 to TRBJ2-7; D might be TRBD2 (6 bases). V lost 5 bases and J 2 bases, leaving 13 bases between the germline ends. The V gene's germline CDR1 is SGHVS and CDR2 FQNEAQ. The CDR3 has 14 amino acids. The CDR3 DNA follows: TGTGCCAGCAGCCATGAAGGGAGGACCTACGAGCAGTACTTC. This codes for CASSHEGRTYEQYF.

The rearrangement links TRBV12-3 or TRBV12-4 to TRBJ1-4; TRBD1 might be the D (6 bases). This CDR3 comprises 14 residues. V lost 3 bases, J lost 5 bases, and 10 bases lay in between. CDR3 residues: CASSLGTRNEKLFF. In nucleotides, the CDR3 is TGTGCCAGCAGTTTGGGGACAAGGAATGAAAAACTGTTTTTT.

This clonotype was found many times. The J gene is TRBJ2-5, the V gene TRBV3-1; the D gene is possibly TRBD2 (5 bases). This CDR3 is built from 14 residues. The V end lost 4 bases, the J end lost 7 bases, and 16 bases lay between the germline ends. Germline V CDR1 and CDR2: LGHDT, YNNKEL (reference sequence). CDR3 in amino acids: CASSLDTGSVTQYF. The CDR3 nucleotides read TGTGCCAGCAGCCTCGACACGGGATCGGTGACCCAGTACTTC.

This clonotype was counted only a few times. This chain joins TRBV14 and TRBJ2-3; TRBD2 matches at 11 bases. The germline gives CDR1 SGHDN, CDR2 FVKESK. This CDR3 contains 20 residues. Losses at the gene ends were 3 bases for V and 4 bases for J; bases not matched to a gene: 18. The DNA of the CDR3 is TGTGCCAGCAGCCACCCGGGACTAGCGGCTTCCCGAGGGGCCCCAGATACGCAGTATTTT. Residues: CASSHPGLAASRGAPDTQYF.

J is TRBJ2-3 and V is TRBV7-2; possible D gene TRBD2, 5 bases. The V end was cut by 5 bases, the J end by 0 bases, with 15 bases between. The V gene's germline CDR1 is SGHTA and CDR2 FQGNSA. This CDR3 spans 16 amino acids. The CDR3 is CASSPSSISSTDTQYF. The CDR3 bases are TGTGCCAGCAGCCCTTCTAGCATCTCTAGCACAGATACGCAGTATTTT.

The CDR3 coding sequence is TGTGCCATCAATAGACTAGCGGGAGTCAACAATGAGCAGTTCTTC. Protein product: CAINRLAGVNNEQFF. This chain uses TRBV10-3 with TRBJ2-1, with 12 bases aligning to TRBD2. J was trimmed by 5 bases and V by 7 bases; bases with no gene match: 6. CDR3 length: 15 residues. Germline V lookup: CDR1 ENHRY, CDR2 SYGVKD.

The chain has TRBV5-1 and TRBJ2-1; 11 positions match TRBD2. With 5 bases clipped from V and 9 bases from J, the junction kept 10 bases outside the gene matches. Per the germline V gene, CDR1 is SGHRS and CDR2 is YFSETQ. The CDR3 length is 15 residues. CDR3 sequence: CASRSLAGGGGEQFF. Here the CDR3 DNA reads TGCGCCAGCAGGTCCCTAGCGGGAGGAGGAGGTGAGCAGTTCTTC.

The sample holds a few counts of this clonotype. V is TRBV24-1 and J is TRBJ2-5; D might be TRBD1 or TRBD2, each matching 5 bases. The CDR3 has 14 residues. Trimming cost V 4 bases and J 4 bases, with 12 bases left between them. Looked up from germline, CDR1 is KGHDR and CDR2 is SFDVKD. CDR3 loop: CATSETGTPETQYF. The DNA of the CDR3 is TGTGCCACCAGTGAGACCGGGACCCCAGAGACCCAGTACTTC.

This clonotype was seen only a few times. The CDR3: CSATTGTSSDDEQFF. The CDR3 region has the DNA TGCAGTGCGACAACCGGGACTAGCAGCGACGATGAGCAGTTCTTC. This chain connects TRBV20-1 to TRBJ2-1; 9 nucleotides align to TRBD2. This CDR3 is built from 15 residues. V lost 6 bases to trimming and J lost 8 bases; unmatched junction nucleotides: 14. Germline CDR1 is DFQATT and CDR2 is SNEGSKA (reference sequence).

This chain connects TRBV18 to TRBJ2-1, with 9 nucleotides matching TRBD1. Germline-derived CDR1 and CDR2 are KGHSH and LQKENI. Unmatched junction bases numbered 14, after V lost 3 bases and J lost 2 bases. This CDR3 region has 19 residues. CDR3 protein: CASSPWTGDRRATYNEQFF. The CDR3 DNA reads TGTGCCAGCTCACCCTGGACAGGGGATCGGCGGGCGACCTACAATGAGCAGTTCTTC.

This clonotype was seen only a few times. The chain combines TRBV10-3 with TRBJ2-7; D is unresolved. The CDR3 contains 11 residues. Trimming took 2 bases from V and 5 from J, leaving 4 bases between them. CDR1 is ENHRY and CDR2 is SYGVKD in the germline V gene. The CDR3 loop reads CAISELDEQYF. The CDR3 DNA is TGTGCCATCAGTGAGCTCGACGAGCAGTACTTC.

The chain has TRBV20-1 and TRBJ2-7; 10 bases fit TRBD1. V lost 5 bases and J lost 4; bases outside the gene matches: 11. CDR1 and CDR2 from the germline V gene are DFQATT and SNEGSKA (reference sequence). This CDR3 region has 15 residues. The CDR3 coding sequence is TGCAGTGCTCCGATAGGGGGACAGGGGTCTTACGAGCAGTACTTC. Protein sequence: CSAPIGGQGSYEQYF.

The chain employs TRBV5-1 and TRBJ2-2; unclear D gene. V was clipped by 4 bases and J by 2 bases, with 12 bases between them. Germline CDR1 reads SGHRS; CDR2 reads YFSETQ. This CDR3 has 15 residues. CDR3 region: CASSAYTKNTGELFF. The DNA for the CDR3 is TGCGCCAGCAGCGCCTACACCAAAAACACCGGGGAGCTGTTTTTT.

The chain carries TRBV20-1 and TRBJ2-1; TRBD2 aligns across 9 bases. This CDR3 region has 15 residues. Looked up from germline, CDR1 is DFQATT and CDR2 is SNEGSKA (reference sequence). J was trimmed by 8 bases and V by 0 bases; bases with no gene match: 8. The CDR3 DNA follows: TGCAGTGCTAGAGATCCGGTAGCGGGAGAGTATGAGCAGTTCTTC. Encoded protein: CSARDPVAGEYEQFF.

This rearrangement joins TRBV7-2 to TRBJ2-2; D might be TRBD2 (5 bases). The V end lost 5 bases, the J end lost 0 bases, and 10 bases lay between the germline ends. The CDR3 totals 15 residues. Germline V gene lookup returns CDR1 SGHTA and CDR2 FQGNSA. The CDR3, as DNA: TGTGCCAGCAGCCGCGGGCCGACGAACACCGGGGAGCTGTTTTTT. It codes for CASSRGPTNTGELFF. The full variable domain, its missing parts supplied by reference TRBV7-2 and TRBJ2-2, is GAGVSQSPSNKVTEKGKDVELRCDPISGHTALYWYRQSLGQGLEFLIYFQGNSAPDKSGLPSDRFSAERTGGSVSTLTIQRTQQEDSAVYLCASSRGPTNTGELFFGEGSRLTVL.

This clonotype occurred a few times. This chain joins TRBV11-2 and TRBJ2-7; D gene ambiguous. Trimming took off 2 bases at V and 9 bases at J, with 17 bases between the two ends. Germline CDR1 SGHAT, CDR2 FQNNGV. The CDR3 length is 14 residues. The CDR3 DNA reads TGTGCCAGCAGCTTAAACGTCAGCCCAGGCGTGCAGTACTTC. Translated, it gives CASSLNVSPGVQYF. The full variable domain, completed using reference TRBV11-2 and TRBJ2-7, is EAGVAQSPRYKIIEKRQSVAFWCNPISGHATLYWYQQILGQGPKLLIQFQNNGVVDDSQLPKDRFSAERLKGVDSTLKIQPAKLEDSAVYLCASSLNVSPGVQYFGPGTRLTVT.

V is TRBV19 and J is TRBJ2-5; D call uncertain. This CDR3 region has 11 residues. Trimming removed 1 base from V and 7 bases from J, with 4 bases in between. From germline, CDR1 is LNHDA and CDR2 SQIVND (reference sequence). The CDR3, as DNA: TGTGCCAGTAGTATAGCGGGGACCCAGTACTTC. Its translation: CASSIAGTQYF. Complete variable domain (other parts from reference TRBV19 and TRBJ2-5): DGGITQSPKYLFRKEGQNVTLSCEQNLNHDAMYWYRQDPGQGLRLIYYSQIVNDFQKGDIAEGYSVSREKKESFPLTVTSAQKNPTAFYLCASSIAGTQYFGPGTRLLVL.